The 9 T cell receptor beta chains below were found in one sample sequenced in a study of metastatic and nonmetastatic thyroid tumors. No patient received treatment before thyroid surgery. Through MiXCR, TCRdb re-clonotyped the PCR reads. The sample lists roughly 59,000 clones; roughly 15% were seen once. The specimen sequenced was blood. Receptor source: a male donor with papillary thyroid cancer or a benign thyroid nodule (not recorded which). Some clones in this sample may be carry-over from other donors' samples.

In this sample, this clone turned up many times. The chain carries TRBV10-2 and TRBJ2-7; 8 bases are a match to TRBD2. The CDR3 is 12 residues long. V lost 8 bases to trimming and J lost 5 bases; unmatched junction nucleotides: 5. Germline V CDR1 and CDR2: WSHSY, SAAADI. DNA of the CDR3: TGCGCCAGCTACGGGGGGGCTAACGAGCAGTACTTC. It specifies CASYGGANEQYF.

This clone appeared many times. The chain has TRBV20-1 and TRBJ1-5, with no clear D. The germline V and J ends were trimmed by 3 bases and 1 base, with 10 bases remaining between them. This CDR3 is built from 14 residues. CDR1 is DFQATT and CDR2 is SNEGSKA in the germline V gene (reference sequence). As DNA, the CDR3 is TGCAGTGCTAGTAGAGGGATAAGCAATCAGCCCCAGCATTTT. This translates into CSASRGISNQPQHF.

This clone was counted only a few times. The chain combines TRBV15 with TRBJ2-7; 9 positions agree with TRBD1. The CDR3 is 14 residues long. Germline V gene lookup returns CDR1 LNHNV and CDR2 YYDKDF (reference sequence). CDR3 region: CDTSSDRGFYEQYV. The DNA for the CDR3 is TGTGACACCAGCAGCGACAGGGGGTTTTACGAGCAGTACGTC.

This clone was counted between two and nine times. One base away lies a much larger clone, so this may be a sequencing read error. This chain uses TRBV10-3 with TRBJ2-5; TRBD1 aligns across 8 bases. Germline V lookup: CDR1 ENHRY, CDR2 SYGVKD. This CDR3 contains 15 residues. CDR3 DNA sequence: TGTGCGTCATCCCCCCTGACAGGGGATCAAGAGACCCAGTACTTC. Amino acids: CASSPLTGDQETQYF.

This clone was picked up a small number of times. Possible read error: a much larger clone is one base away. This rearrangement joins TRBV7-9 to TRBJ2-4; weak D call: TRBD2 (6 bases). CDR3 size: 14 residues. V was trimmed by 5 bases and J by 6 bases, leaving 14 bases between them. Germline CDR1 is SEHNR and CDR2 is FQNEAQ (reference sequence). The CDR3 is CASSIDGGANIQYF. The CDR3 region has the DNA TGTGCCAGCAGCATCGACGGAGGGGCAAACATTCAGTACTTC.

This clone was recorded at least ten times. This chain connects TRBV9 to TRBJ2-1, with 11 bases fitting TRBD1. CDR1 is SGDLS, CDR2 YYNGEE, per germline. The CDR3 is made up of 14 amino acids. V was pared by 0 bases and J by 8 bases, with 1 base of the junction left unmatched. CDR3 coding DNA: TGTGCCAGCAGCGTAGGGACAGGGGGCTATGAGCAGTTCTTC. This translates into CASSVGTGGYEQFF.

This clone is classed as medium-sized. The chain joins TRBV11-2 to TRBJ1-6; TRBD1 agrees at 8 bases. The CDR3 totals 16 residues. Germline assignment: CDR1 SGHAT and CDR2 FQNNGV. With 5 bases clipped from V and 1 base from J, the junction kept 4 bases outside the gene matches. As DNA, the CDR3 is TGTGCCAGCAGCCAACAGGGGGTGTCCTATAATTCACCCCTCCACTTT. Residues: CASSQQGVSYNSPLHF.

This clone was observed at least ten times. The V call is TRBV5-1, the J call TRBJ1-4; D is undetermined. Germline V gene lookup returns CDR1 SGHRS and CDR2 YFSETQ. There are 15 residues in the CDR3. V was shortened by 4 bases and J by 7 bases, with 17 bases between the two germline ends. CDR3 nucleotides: TGCGCCAGCAGCCCCGGACTTACCGACGGTGAAAAACTGTTTTTT. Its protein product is CASSPGLTDGEKLFF.

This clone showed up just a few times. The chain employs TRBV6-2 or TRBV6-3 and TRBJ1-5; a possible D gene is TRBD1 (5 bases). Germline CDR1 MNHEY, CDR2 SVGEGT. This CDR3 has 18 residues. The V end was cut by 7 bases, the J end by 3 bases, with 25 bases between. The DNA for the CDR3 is TGTGCCAGCATCCTAGGCCCTGCCTTCGGGGGGGACAATCAGCCCCAGCATTTT. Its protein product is CASILGPAFGGDNQPQHF.